This TCR beta chain was captured in a study of response to subunit inactivated influenza vaccine. Germline-derived CDR1 and CDR2 are SEHNR and FQNEAQ (reference sequence). The CDR3 contains 11 residues. Deletions cut 8 bases from V and 2 bases from J, with 6 bases between. This clonotype was found many times. TCRdb re-derived calls from the RT-PCR reads in MiXCR, one entry per CDR3 protein. The table includes some 200,000 distinct CDR3 sequences, about 12% detected once. These data also formed part of another study, on T cells expressing NK-cell markers. Per that paper: The authors made TCR beta cDNA libraries by 5'RACE template switching. This switching added a universal primer site and UMIs. For several experiments, T cell sorting was restricted to the alpha-beta TCR population by means of an anti-gamma-delta TCR antibody. Also leading the CD3+CD56-NKG2C+ fraction in a handful of donors were these clonotypes.

The chain has TRBV7-9 and TRBJ2-5; maybe TRBD2 (6 bases). The source material was CD8+ T cells sorted from PBMCs, sampled approximately 12 days after vaccination. The sequence was collected from a man aged 50-60 years who received an inactivated influenza vaccine. The CDR3 DNA is TGTGCCAGCCGGGGGCAAGAGACCCAGTACTTC. Translating gives CASRGQETQYF.